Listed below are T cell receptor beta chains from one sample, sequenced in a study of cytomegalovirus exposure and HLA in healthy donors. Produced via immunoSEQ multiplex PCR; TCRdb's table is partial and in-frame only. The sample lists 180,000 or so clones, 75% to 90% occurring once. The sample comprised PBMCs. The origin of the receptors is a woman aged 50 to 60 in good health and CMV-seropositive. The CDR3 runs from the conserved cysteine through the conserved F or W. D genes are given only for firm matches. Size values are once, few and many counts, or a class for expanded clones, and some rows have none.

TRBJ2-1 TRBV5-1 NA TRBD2 CASSPSSGDSYNEQFF TGCGCCAGCAGTCCCTCTAGCGGGGACTCCTACAATGAGCAGTTCTTC
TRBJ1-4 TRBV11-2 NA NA CASSSRGRVGEKLFF TGTGCCAGCAGCTCAAGGGGAAGGGTTGGTGAAAAACTGTTTTTT
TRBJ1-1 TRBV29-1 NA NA CSVDPGGNTEAFF TGCAGCGTGGACCCGGGAGGGAACACTGAAGCTTTCTTT
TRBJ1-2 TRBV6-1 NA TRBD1 CASSDNRDRVEVGYTF TGTGCCAGCAGTGACAACCGGGACAGGGTTGAAGTTGGCTACACCTTC
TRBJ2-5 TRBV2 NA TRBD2 CASGGRGVLQETQYF TGTGCCAGTGGTGGGAGGGGCGTACTCCAAGAGACCCAGTACTTC
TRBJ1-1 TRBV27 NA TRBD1 CASRDNRGPGLEAFF TGTGCCAGCAGAGATAACAGGGGTCCAGGGTTGGAAGCTTTCTTT
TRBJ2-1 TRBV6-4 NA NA CASSDSRSGNEQFF TGTGCCAGCAGTGACTCGAGATCTGGTAATGAGCAGTTCTTC
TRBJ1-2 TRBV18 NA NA CASSPLGEVDYGYTF TGTGCCAGCTCACCATTGGGAGAGGTAGACTATGGCTACACCTTC
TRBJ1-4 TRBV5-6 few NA CASRSPWTELATNEKLFF TGTGCCAGCAGATCCCCCTGGACAGAGCTCGCAACTAATGAAAAACTGTTTTTT
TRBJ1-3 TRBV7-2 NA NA CASSSMHTIYF TGTGCCAGCAGCTCTATGCACACCATATATTTT
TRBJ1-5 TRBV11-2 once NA CASSLDGGADQPQHF TGTGCCAGCAGCTTAGATGGCGGGGCTGATCAGCCCCAGCATTTT
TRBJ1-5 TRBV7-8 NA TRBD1 CASSETWDRYQPQHF TGTGCCAGCAGCGAAACGTGGGACAGATATCAGCCCCAGCATTTT
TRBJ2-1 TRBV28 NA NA CASSELTTGRGFF TGTGCCAGCAGCGAACTTACGACAGGACGGGGGTTCTTC
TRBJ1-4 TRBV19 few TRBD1 CASASLGTGNEKLFF TGTGCCAGTGCCTCCTTGGGGACAGGGAATGAAAAACTGTTTTTT
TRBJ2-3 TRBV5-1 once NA CASSPGLYTDTQYF TGCGCCAGCAGCCCCGGACTGTACACAGATACGCAGTATTTT
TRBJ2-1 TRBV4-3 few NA CASSQDYFRRGHEQFF TGCGCCAGCAGCCAAGATTATTTCCGGCGAGGGCATGAGCAGTTCTTC
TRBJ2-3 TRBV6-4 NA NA CASSDSSSTDTQYF TGTGCCAGCAGTGACTCGAGTAGTACAGATACGCAGTATTTT
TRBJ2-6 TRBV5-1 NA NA CASSPGVGANVLTF TGCGCCAGCAGCCCGGGGGTTGGGGCCAACGTCCTGACTTTC
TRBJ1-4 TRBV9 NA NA CASSDHRANEKLFF TGTGCCAGCAGCGACCACAGGGCTAATGAAAAACTGTTTTTT
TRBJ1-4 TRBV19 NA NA CASTPKGQVNEKLFF TGTGCCAGTACTCCCAAGGGGCAAGTTAATGAAAAACTGTTTTTT
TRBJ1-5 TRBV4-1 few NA CASSQGRDDQPQHF TGCGCCAGCAGCCAAGGCAGGGATGATCAGCCCCAGCATTTT
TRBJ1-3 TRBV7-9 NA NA CSSSLSRGISSGNTIYF TGTTCCAGCAGCTTAAGTAGGGGCATCAGCTCTGGAAACACCATATATTTT
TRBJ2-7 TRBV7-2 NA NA CASSPRGGDRHEQYF TGTGCCAGCAGCCCAAGGGGGGGGGATCGGCACGAGCAGTACTTC
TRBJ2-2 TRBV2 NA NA CASSEVGVTGELFF TGTGCCAGCAGTGAAGTAGGGGTAACCGGGGAGCTGTTTTTT
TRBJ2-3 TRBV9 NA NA CASSYGNLNTDTQYF TGTGCCAGCAGCTACGGGAACCTTAACACAGATACGCAGTATTTT
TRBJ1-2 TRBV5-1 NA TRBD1 CASSLGDRVLGYTF TGCGCCAGCAGCTTGGGGGACAGGGTACTTGGCTACACCTTC
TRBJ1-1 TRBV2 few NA CASSVQSNTEAFF TGTGCCAGCAGTGTACAGTCGAACACTGAAGCTTTCTTT
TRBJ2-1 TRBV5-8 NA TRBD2 CASSLDRGGMGNEQFF TGTGCCAGCAGCTTGGACCGGGGGGGCATGGGAAATGAGCAGTTCTTC
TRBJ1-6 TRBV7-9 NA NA CASSKQDSPLHF TGTGCCAGCAGCAAACAGGATTCACCCCTCCACTTT
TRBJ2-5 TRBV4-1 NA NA CASSQDPSETQYF TGCGCCAGCAGCCAAGACCCGTCAGAGACCCAGTACTTC
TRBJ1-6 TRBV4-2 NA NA CASSQDYRDSPLHF TGTGCCAGCAGCCAAGATTACAGGGATTCACCCCTCCACTTT
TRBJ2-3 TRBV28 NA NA CASSPWATRTTDTQYF TGTGCCAGCAGTCCCTGGGCGACTAGGACCACAGATACGCAGTATTTT
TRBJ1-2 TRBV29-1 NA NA CSVEERDRYYGYTF TGCAGCGTTGAAGAGAGAGACAGGTACTATGGCTACACCTTC
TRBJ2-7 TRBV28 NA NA CASWNRNRDEQYF TGTGCCAGCTGGAACAGGAACCGGGACGAGCAGTACTTC
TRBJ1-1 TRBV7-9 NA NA CASSLETGTKAFF TGTGCCAGCAGCTTAGAGACCGGGACAAAAGCTTTCTTT
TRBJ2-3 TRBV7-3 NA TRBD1 CASSSTGEGADTQYF TGTGCCAGCAGCTCGACAGGGGAAGGTGCAGATACGCAGTATTTT
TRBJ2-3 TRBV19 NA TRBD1 CASSIRRTGSTDTQYF TGTGCCAGTAGTATTCGCAGGACAGGAAGCACAGATACGCAGTATTTT
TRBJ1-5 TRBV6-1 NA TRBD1 CASSRTGYQPQHF TGTGCCAGCAGTCGGACAGGGTATCAGCCCCAGCATTTT
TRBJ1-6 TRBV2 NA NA CAGGPIPLHF TGTGCCGGAGGGCCTATACCCCTCCACTTT
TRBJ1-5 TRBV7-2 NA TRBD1 CASSLRGTGGGGNQPQHF TGTGCCAGCAGCTTAAGGGGAACAGGGGGCGGGGGCAATCAGCCCCAGCATTTT
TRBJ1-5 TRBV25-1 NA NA CASRSLVGAGDTQPQHF TGTGCCAGCAGATCTCTCGTGGGGGCAGGGGACACTCAGCCCCAGCATTTT
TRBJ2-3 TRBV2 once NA CASGGRDIGTDTQYF TGTGCCAGCGGCGGACGGGACATAGGCACAGATACGCAGTATTTT
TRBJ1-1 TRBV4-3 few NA CASSQDPAGGREAFF TGCGCCAGCAGCCAAGACCCTGCCGGGGGGAGGGAAGCTTTCTTT
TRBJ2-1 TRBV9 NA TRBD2 CASSVEAGGPGEQFF TGTGCCAGCAGCGTGGAAGCGGGAGGGCCCGGTGAGCAGTTCTTC
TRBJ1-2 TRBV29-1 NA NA CSGGGGNYGYTF TGCAGCGGGGGGGGCGGTAACTATGGCTACACCTTC
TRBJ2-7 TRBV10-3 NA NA CAISGDTRGDEQYF TGTGCCATCAGTGGGGACACCAGGGGAGACGAGCAGTACTTC
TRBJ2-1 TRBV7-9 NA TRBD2 CASSLGLAEPYNEQFF TGTGCCAGCAGCCTAGGACTAGCGGAACCCTACAATGAGCAGTTCTTC
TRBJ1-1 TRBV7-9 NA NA CASGSRGRDTEAFF TGTGCCAGCGGATCGAGGGGGAGGGACACTGAAGCTTTCTTT
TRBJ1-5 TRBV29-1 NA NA CSVEAEDRPAAVNQPQHF TGCAGCGTTGAAGCGGAAGACAGACCGGCGGCGGTCAATCAGCCCCAGCATTTT
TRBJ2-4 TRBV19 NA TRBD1 CASSPRQGVNIQYF TGTGCCAGTAGTCCACGACAGGGGGTAAACATTCAGTACTTC
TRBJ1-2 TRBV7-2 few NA CASSLGGTPYGYTF TGTGCCAGCAGCTTAGGCGGGACGCCTTATGGCTACACCTTC
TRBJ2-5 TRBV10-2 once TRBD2 CASRERGAYQETQYF TGCGCCAGCAGGGAGCGGGGGGCATACCAAGAGACCCAGTACTTC
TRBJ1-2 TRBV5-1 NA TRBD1 CASSSVTGTGNYGYTF TGCGCCAGCAGCTCGGTAACCGGGACAGGGAACTATGGCTACACCTTC
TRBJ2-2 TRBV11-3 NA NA CASSLRTGMFGGELFF TGTGCCAGCAGCTTAAGAACAGGGATGTTTGGCGGGGAGCTGTTTTTT
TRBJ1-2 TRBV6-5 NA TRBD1 CASSRDRGNYGYTF TGTGCCAGCAGCCGGGACAGGGGGAACTATGGCTACACCTTC
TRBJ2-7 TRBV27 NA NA CASRQGSAAYEQYF TGTGCCAGCAGGCAGGGATCAGCCGCCTACGAGCAGTACTTC
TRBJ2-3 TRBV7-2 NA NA CASSLGGLLTDTQYF TGTGCCAGCAGCCTCGGGGGTCTCCTCACAGATACGCAGTATTTT
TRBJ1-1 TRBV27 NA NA CASFRRTEAFF TGTGCCAGCTTCCGGAGGACTGAAGCTTTCTTT
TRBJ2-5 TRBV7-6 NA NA CASSLAVATETQYF TGTGCCAGCAGCTTAGCGGTAGCCACGGAGACCCAGTACTTC